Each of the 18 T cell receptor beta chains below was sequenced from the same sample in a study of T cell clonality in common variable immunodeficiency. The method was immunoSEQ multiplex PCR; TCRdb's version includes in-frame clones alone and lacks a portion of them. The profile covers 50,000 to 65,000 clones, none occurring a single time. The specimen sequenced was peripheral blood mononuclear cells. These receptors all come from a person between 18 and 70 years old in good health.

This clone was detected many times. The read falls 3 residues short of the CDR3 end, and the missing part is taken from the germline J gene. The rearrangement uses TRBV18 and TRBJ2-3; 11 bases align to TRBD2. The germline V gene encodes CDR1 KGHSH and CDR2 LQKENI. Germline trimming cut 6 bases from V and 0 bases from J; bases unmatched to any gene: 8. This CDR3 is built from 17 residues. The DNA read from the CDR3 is TGTGCCAGCTCGGATCTAGCGGGGGGATCTAGCACAGATACG. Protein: CASSDLAGGSSTDT. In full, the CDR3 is CASSDLAGGSSTDTQYF.

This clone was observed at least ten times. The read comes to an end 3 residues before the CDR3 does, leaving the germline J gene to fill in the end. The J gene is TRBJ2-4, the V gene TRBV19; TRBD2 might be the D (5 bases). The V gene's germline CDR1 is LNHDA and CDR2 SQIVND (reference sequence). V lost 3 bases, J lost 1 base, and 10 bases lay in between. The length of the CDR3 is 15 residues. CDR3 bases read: TGTGCCAGTAGTATCTCAGCGGCCGCCAAAAACATT. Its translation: CASSISAAAKNI. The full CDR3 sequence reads CASSISAAAKNIQYF.

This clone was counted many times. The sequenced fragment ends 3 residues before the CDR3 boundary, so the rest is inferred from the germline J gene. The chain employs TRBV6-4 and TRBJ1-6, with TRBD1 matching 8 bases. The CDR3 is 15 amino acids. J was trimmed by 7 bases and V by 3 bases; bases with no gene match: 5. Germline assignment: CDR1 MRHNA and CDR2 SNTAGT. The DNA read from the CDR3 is TGTGCCAGCAGTGAACAGGGGGTTTCAAATTCACCC. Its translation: CASSEQGVSNSP. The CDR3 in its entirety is CASSEQGVSNSPLHF.

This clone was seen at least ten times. The chain's CDR3 is CASSPDRGSSYEQYF. Partial CDR3 DNA: TGTGCCAGCAGCCCAGACAGGGGGAGCTCCTACGAG. V is TRBV11-2 and J is TRBJ2-7, with 9 bases lining up with TRBD1. Coverage ceases 3 residues before the CDR3 finishes, and the germline J gene fills in the end. This CDR3 has 15 residues. V was pared by 5 bases and J by 0 bases, with 5 bases of the junction left unmatched. The V gene's germline CDR1 is SGHAT and CDR2 FQNNGV.

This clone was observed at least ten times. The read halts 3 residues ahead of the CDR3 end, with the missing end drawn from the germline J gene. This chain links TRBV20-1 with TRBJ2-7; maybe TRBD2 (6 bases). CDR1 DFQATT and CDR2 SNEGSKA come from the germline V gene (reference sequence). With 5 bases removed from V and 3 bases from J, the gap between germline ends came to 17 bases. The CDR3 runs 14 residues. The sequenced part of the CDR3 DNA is TGCAGTGCTTATACCGGGACTTCCCTCTACGAG. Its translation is CSAYTGTSLYE. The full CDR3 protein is CSAYTGTSLYEQYF.

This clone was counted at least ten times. The CDR3 reads CASSHTTSGGRYEQYF. The covered CDR3 bases are TGTGCCAGCAGCCATACGACTAGCGGGGGCCGCTACGAG. This chain joins TRBV4-2 and TRBJ2-7; 12 nucleotides align to TRBD2. The read comes to an end 3 residues before the CDR3 does, leaving the germline J gene to fill in the end. The germline V gene encodes CDR1 LGHNA and CDR2 YNFKEQ. The junction had 6 bases not matched to a gene; V was cut back by 3 bases and J by 3 bases. The CDR3 sequence is 16 residues long.

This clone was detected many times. Incomplete CDR3 DNA: TGTGCCAGCAGCGACCGAGATGAAGGGTCC. Protein sequence: CASSDRDEGS. In full, the CDR3 is CASSDRDEGSLHF. This chain connects TRBV2 to TRBJ1-6, with D unclear. From the germline J gene comes the end of the CDR3, since the read stops 3 residues before it. The CDR3 is 13 amino acids. Germline CDR1 reads SNHLY; CDR2 reads FYNNEI.

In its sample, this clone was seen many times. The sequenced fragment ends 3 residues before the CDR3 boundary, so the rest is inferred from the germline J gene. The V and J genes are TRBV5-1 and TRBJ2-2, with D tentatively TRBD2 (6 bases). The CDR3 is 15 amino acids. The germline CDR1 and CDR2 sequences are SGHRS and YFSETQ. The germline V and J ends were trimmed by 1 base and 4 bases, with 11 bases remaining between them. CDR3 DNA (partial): TGCGCCAGCAGCTTGCGTAGCGGAGGCACCGGGGAG. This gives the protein CASSLRSGGTGE. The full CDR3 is CASSLRSGGTGELFF.

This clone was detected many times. CDR3 bases read: TGTGCCAGTAGTTTGGGGCACGGGGGAGGCAATGAG. Translation gives CASSLGHGGGNE. The CDR3, in full, reads CASSLGHGGGNEQFF. V is TRBV19 and J is TRBJ2-1; possible D gene TRBD2, 6 bases. The CDR3 extends 3 residues past the end of the read, so its final part is completed from the germline J gene. CDR1 is LNHDA and CDR2 is SQIVND in the germline V gene (reference sequence). The CDR3 runs 15 residues. V was cut by 5 bases and J by 6 bases, with 17 bases left in between.

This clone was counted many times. The CDR3: CASSFSTRTSALIYEQYF. Incomplete CDR3 DNA: TGCGCCAGCAGCTTCTCTACCCGGACTAGCGCTTTAATCTACGAG. The chain couples TRBV5-1 to TRBJ2-7; 9 bases are shared with TRBD2. Read coverage stops 3 residues before the CDR3 terminus; the germline J gene supplies the remainder. Germline V gene lookup returns CDR1 SGHRS and CDR2 YFSETQ. This CDR3 has 18 residues. V lost 2 bases to trimming and J lost 3 bases; unmatched junction nucleotides: 15.

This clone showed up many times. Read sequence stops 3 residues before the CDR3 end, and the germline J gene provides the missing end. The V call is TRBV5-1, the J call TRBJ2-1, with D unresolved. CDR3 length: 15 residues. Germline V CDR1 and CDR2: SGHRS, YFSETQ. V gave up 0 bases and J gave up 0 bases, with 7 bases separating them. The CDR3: CASSLVQSSYNEQFF. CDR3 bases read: TGCGCCAGCAGCTTGGTCCAGAGCTCCTACAATGAG.

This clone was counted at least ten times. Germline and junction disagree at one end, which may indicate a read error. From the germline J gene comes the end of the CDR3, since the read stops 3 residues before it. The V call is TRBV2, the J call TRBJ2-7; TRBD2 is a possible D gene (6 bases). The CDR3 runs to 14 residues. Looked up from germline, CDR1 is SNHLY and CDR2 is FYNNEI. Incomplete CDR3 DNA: TGTGCCAGCAGCGAAGAGCGGGCTTCCTACGAG. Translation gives CASSEERASYE. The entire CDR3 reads CASSEERASYEQYF.

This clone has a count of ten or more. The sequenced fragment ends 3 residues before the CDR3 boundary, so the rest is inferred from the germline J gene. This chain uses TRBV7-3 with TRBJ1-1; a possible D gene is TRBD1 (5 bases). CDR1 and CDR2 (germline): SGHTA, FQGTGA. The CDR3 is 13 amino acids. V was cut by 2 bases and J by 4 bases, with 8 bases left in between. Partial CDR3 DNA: TGTGCCAGCAGCTTAGGTGGGGCCACTGAA. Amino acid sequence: CASSLGGATE. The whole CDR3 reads CASSLGGATEAFF.

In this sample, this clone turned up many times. CDR3 DNA, as far as it was read: TGTGCCAGCAGCCACACTGCAAGGACTTTCGATACG. Protein sequence: CASSHTARTFDT. The entire CDR3 sequence reads CASSHTARTFDTQYF. V is TRBV7-9 and J is TRBJ2-3, with D perhaps matching TRBD2 (5 bases). The read terminates 3 residues ahead of where the CDR3 ends, so the germline J gene completes it. With 5 bases removed from V and 6 bases from J, the gap between germline ends came to 18 bases. This CDR3 is 15 amino acids long. CDR1 and CDR2 (germline): SEHNR, FQNEAQ (reference sequence). The full variable domain, with the rest looked up from reference TRBV7-9 and TRBJ2-3, is DTGVSQNPRHKITKRGQNVTFRCDPISEHNRLYWYRQTLGQGPEFLTYFQNEAQLEKSRLLSDRFSAERPKGSFSTLEIQRTEQGDSAMYLCASSHTARTFDTQYFGPGTRLTVL.

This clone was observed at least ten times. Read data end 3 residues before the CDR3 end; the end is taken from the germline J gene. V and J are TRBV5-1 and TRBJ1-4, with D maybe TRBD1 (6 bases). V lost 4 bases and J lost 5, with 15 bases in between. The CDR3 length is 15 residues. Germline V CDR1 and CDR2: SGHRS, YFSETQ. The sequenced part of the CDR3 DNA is TGCGCCAGCAGCCTGAAGACAGGAGGGAATGAAAAA. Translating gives CASSLKTGGNEK. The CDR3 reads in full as CASSLKTGGNEKLFF.

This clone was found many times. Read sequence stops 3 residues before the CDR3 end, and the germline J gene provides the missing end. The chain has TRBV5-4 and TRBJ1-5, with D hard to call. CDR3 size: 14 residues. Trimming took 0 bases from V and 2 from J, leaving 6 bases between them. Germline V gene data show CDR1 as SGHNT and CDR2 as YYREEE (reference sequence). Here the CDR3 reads CASSLAGGNQPQHF. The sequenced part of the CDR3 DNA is TGTGCCAGCAGCTTGGCCGGGGGCAATCAGCCC.

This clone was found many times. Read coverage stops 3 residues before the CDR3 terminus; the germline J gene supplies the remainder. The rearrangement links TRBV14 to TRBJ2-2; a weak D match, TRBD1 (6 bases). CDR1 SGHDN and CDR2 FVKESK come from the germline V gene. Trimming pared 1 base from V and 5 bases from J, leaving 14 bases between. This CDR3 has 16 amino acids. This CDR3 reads CASSQARGARTGELFF. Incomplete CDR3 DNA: TGTGCCAGCAGCCAAGCCAGGGGCGCTCGGACCGGGGAG.

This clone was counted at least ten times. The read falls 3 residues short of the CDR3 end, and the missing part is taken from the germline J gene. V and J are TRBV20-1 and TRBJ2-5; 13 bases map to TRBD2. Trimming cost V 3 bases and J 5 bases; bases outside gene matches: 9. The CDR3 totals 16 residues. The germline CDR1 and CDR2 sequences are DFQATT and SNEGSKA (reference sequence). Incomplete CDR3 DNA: TGCAGTGCTAGGGACGTGACTAGCGGGAGGCACGAGACC. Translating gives CSARDVTSGRHET. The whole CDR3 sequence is CSARDVTSGRHETQYF.